Below, 20 T cell receptor beta chains from the same sample are listed, as sequenced in a study of blood T cell repertoires in COVID-19. Repertoires were generated with immunoSEQ multiplex PCR, while TCRdb's copy carries only in-frame clones and drops some. The sample includes approximately 170,000 clones, approximately 86% of them seen just once. Sequencing was done on a sample of peripheral blood. These receptor sequences come from a man older than 75 with COVID-19, enrolled during active disease.

The chain recombines TRBV10-3 with TRBJ2-6, with D hard to call. Per germline, CDR1 ENHRY and CDR2 SYGVKD. V was shortened by 10 bases and J by 0 bases, with 22 bases between the two germline ends. This CDR3 is built from 18 residues. The CDR3 DNA sequence: TGTGCCACCCTTTCGGCGGTCCATACACTCTCTGGGGCCAACGTCCTGACTTTC. Amino acid sequence: CATLSAVHTLSGANVLTF.

The CDR3 sequence: CASSLAAVNDEQFF. Here the CDR3 DNA reads TGTGCCAGCAGCTTAGCGGCGGTCAATGATGAGCAGTTCTTC. The chain couples TRBV7-3 to TRBJ2-1; no reliable D call. The CDR3 contains 14 residues. Germline V gene lookup returns CDR1 SGHTA and CDR2 FQGTGA. Between the trimmed V and J ends, which lost 2 bases and 8 bases, there was a span of 13 bases.

For this clone: The identical CDR3 is also encoded by other nucleotide sequences in the sample. The chain joins TRBV14 to TRBJ1-4, with 7 bases fitting TRBD1. The ends lost 2 bases at V and 2 bases at J; junction bases unmatched: 5. The CDR3 extends over 16 amino acids. Germline lookup yields CDR1 SGHDN and CDR2 FVKESK. CDR3 DNA: TGTGCCAGCAGCCAACGACAGGGAGGTACTAATGAAAAACTGTTTTTT. It encodes CASSQRQGGTNEKLFF.

This chain joins TRBV19 and TRBJ1-5; D is undetermined. The CDR3 totals 12 residues. Looked up from germline, CDR1 is LNHDA and CDR2 is SQIVND (reference sequence). Trimming cost V 3 bases and J 6 bases, with 6 bases left between them. In DNA form, the CDR3 reads TGTGCCAGTAGTATTTTGAGTCAGCCCCAGCATTTT. Translated: CASSILSQPQHF.

This chain uses TRBV19 with TRBJ2-2, with TRBD1 identical over 9 bases. Germline CDR1 is LNHDA and CDR2 is SQIVND (reference sequence). The ends lost 6 bases at V and 4 bases at J; junction bases unmatched: 9. This CDR3 spans 16 amino acids. CDR3 bases: TGTGCCAGTAGGGCCGGGACAGGGAAGGCCACCGGGGAGCTGTTTTTT. Residues: CASRAGTGKATGELFF.

This chain uses TRBV6-2 or TRBV6-3 with TRBJ1-1, with 7 bases that match TRBD1. The ends lost 5 bases at V and 6 bases at J; junction bases unmatched: 3. The CDR3 totals 12 residues. From germline, CDR1 is MNHEY and CDR2 SVGEGT. CDR3 sequence reads: CASSQTGSEAFF. DNA of the CDR3: TGTGCCAGCAGTCAGACAGGGTCTGAAGCTTTCTTT.

This clone was observed a single time. The chain couples TRBV27 to TRBJ1-2; a possible D gene is TRBD1 (5 bases). The germline gives CDR1 MNHEY, CDR2 SMNVEV (reference sequence). The CDR3 length is 14 residues. Trimming pared 7 bases from V and 7 bases from J, leaving 19 bases between. CDR3 DNA: TGTGCCAGCAAACTGGACACCCTTGCCGGTGGCTACACCTTC. As protein: CASKLDTLAGGYTF.

The chain has TRBV11-3 and TRBJ1-6, with D possibly TRBD1 on 5 matching bases. In germline, CDR1 is SGHNT, CDR2 YENEEA. The CDR3 runs to 19 residues. V lost 2 bases to trimming and J lost 7 bases, with 24 bases between them. CDR3 coding DNA: TGTGCCAGCAGCTTAACTTGGGTCACCGGGCTCCAGGGCAATTCACCCCTCCACTTT. Its protein is CASSLTWVTGLQGNSPLHF. Combining the CDR3 with reference TRBV11-3 and TRBJ1-6 gives the whole variable domain EAGVVQSPRYKIIEKKQPVAFWCNPISGHNTLYWYLQNLGQGPELLIRYENEEAVDDSQLPKDRFSAERLKGVDSTLKIQPAELGDSAVYLCASSLTWVTGLQGNSPLHFGNGTRLTVT.

The chain couples TRBV10-3 to TRBJ2-2; D is ambiguous. Between the trimmed V and J ends, which lost 3 bases and 8 bases, there was a span of 4 bases. The CDR3 totals 11 residues. The germline V gene encodes CDR1 ENHRY and CDR2 SYGVKD. DNA for the CDR3: TGTGCCATCAGTGACGTGGGGGAGCTGTTTTTT. Translating gives CAISDVGELFF.

This clone was recorded once. The rearrangement uses TRBV10-3 and TRBJ1-2; D is possibly TRBD1 (5 bases). Germline-derived CDR1 and CDR2 are ENHRY and SYGVKD. This CDR3 spans 15 amino acids. The ends were cut back, 0 bases at V and 2 bases at J, with 10 bases in the middle. The CDR3 DNA sequence: TGTGCCATCAGTGAGTCGACAGCTGTAAACTATGGCTACACCTTC. Translating gives CAISESTAVNYGYTF.

The V call is TRBV28, the J call TRBJ2-1, with 7 bases identical to TRBD1. The CDR3 runs 16 residues. The trim removed 5 bases at V and 5 bases at J, leaving 12 bases unmatched. Looked up from germline, CDR1 is MDHEN and CDR2 is SYDVKM. The CDR3 region has the DNA TGTGCCAGCAGTCCTGATGAGGACAGGTTTAACAATGAGCAGTTCTTC. It translates to CASSPDEDRFNNEQFF.

The CDR3 DNA reads TGTGCCAGCAGCCAAGGGCCAAGGCGGGATTCACCCCTCCACTTT. Translated, it gives CASSQGPRRDSPLHF. The chain recombines TRBV14 with TRBJ1-6; D is ambiguous. CDR3 length equals 15 residues. V shed 1 base and J shed 8 bases, with 12 bases lying between them. Germline V gene data show CDR1 as SGHDN and CDR2 as FVKESK.

The genes are TRBV10-3 and TRBJ1-6; 9 bases are a match to TRBD1. The V and J ends lost 3 bases and 8 bases, in that order; junction bases with no gene match: 5. Germline-derived CDR1 and CDR2 are ENHRY and SYGVKD. This CDR3 has 15 residues. The CDR3 DNA is TGTGCCATCAGTGAAAAGTGGACAGGGGATTCACCCCTCCACTTT. Translating it yields CAISEKWTGDSPLHF.

The chain employs TRBV18 and TRBJ1-1, with a weak D call TRBD1 (5 bases). The germline V and J ends were trimmed by 3 bases and 5 bases, with 13 bases remaining between them. The germline CDR1 and CDR2 sequences are KGHSH and LQKENI. The CDR3 loop spans 14 amino acids. The CDR3 loop reads CASSPRAQGTEAFF. CDR3 sequence (DNA): TGTGCCAGCTCACCTCGGGCCCAGGGAACTGAAGCTTTCTTT.

J is TRBJ2-5 and V is TRBV11-2, with a weak D call TRBD1 (6 bases). This CDR3 has 16 residues. Deletions cut 1 base from V and 1 base from J, with 13 bases between. The germline V gene has CDR1 SGHAT and CDR2 FQNNGV. DNA of the CDR3: TGTGCCAGCAGCTTAGGCCCGACAGGTTTCCAAGAGACCCAGTACTTC. This codes for CASSLGPTGFQETQYF. The variable domain in full, with the rest retrieved from reference TRBV11-2 and TRBJ2-5, is EAGVAQSPRYKIIEKRQSVAFWCNPISGHATLYWYQQILGQGPKLLIQFQNNGVVDDSQLPKDRFSAERLKGVDSTLKIQPAKLEDSAVYLCASSLGPTGFQETQYFGPGTRLLVL.

The V gene is TRBV5-1, the J gene TRBJ1-2, with TRBD1 matching 7 bases. CDR3 length equals 14 residues. Unmatched junction bases numbered 11, after V lost 4 bases and J lost 8 bases. CDR1 SGHRS and CDR2 YFSETQ come from the germline V gene. In nucleotides, the CDR3 is TGCGCCAGCAGCCTCCTACAGGGGTCGGAGGGCTACACCTTC. Translated, it gives CASSLLQGSEGYTF. Full variable domain (rest looked up from reference TRBV5-1 and TRBJ1-2): KAGVTQTPRYLIKTRGQQVTLSCSPISGHRSVSWYQQTPGQGLQFLFEYFSETQRNKGNFPGRFSGRQFSNSRSEMNVSTLELGDSALYLCASSLLQGSEGYTFGSGTRLTVV.

The chain recombines TRBV19 with TRBJ2-7; tentatively, D is TRBD1 (6 bases). Germline V CDR1 and CDR2: LNHDA, SQIVND (reference sequence). The CDR3 is 14 residues long. Trimming left V 6 bases short and J 2 bases short, with 14 bases between. CDR3 loop: CASRPRAGAYEQYF. CDR3 nucleotide sequence: TGTGCCAGTAGGCCCCGGGCAGGGGCCTACGAGCAGTACTTC.

The CDR3 bases are TGTGCCAGCAGCCCGACAGGGGATCAGGAAAAACTGTTTTTT. Translated: CASSPTGDQEKLFF. The chain carries TRBV7-9 and TRBJ1-4; 8 bases match TRBD1. V was clipped by 5 bases and J by 8 bases; unmatched bases: 7. CDR1 and CDR2 (germline): SEHNR, FQNEAQ (reference sequence). This CDR3 spans 14 amino acids.

The chain recombines TRBV2 with TRBJ2-1; D gene uncertain. In germline, CDR1 is SNHLY, CDR2 FYNNEI. The V and J ends lost 4 bases and 8 bases respectively, with 9 bases between them. The CDR3 is 12 residues long. The CDR3 DNA sequence: TGTGCCAGCAGTGGGGTGGGCGATGAGCAGTTCTTC. It yields the protein CASSGVGDEQFF.

The CDR3 DNA reads as TGTGCCAGCAGGAAACAGAGTGGCTACACCTTC. Its protein is CASRKQSGYTF. The rearrangement joins TRBV5-4 to TRBJ1-2; unclear D gene. V lost 5 bases, J lost 7 bases, and 9 bases lay in between. The V gene's germline CDR1 is SGHNT and CDR2 YYREEE (reference sequence). This CDR3 has 11 amino acids.